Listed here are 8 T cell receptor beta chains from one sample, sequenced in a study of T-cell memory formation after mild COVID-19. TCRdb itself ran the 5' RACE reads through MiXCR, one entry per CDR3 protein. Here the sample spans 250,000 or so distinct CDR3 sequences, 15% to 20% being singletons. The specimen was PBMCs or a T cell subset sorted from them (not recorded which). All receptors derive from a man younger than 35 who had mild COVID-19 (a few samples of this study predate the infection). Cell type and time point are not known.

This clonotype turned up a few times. The CDR3 nucleotides read TGTGCCAGCAGCCAGGCCCCTACAGGGCGCACTGAAGCTTTCTTT. Protein sequence: CASSQAPTGRTEAFF. The rearrangement uses TRBV3-1 and TRBJ1-1; a possible D gene is TRBD1 (6 bases). This CDR3 is 15 amino acids long. V lost 3 bases and J 4 bases, leaving 15 bases between the germline ends. Germline-derived CDR1 and CDR2 are LGHDT and YNNKEL (reference sequence).

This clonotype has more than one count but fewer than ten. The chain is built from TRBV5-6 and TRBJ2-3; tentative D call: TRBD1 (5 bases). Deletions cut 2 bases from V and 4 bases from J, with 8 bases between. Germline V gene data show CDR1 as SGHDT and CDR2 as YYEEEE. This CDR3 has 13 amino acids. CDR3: CASSFRDSDTQYF. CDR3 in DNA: TGTGCCAGCAGCTTCAGGGATTCAGATACGCAGTATTTT.

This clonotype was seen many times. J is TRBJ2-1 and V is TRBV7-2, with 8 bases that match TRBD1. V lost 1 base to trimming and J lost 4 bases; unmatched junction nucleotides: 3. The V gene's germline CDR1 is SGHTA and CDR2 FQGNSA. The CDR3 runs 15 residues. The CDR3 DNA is TGTGCCAGCAGCTTAGTGGGACAGGTTTACAATGAGCAGTTCTTC. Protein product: CASSLVGQVYNEQFF.

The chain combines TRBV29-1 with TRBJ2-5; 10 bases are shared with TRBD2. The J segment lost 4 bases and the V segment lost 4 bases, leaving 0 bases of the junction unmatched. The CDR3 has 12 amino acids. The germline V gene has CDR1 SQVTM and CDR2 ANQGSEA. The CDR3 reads CSVGTSGETQYF. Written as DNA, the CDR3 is TGCAGCGTTGGGACTAGCGGAGAGACCCAGTACTTC.

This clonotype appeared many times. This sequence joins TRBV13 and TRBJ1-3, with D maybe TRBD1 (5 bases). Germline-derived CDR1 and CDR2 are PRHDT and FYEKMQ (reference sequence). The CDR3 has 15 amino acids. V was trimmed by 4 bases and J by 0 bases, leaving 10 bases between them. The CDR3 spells CASSSGGSSGNTIYF. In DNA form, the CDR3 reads TGTGCCAGCAGCTCGGGGGGGAGCTCTGGAAACACCATATATTTT.

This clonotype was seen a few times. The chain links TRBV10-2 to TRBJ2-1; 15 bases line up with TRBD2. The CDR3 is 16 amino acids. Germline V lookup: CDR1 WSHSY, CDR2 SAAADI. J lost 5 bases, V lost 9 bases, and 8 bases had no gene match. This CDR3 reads CASNGLAGGRDNEQFF. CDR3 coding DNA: TGCGCCAGTAACGGACTAGCGGGGGGGCGAGACAATGAGCAGTTCTTC.

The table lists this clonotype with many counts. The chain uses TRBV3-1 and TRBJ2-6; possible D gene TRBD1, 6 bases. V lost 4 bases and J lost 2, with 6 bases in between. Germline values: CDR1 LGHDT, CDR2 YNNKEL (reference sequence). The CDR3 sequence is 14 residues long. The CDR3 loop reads CASSRGPGANVLTF. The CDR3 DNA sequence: TGTGCCAGCAGCCGGGGGCCTGGGGCCAACGTCCTGACTTTC.

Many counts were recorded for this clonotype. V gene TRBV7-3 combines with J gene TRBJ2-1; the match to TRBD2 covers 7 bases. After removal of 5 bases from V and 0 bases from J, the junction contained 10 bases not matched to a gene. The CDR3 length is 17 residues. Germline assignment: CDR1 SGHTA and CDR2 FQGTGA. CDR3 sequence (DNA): TGTGCCAGCAGCGATCCCGCAGGCGGGGGCTCCTACAATGAGCAGTTCTTC. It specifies CASSDPAGGGSYNEQFF.